The 16 T cell receptor beta chains listed next were all sequenced from one sample in a study of T cell responses to AZD1222 COVID-19 vaccine. Method: immunoSEQ multiplex PCR; TCRdb's copy keeps in-frame clones and lacks some. The table lists approximately 130,000 clones, roughly nine tenths of them singletons. The sample here was peripheral blood, taken on day 0 of AZD1222 vaccination. The receptors were sampled from an adult in good health.

The gene calls are TRBV3-1 (or the pseudogene TRBV3-2) and TRBJ1-6; possibly TRBD1 for D (6 bases). Trimming cost V 4 bases and J 7 bases, with 14 bases left between them. Germline V gene lookup returns CDR1 LGHDT and CDR2 YNNKEL (reference sequence). The CDR3 has 15 residues. CDR3 coding DNA: TGTGCCAGCAGCCGGATACAGGGTGGGAATTCACCCCTCCACTTT. This sequence encodes CASSRIQGGNSPLHF.

The rearrangement links TRBV7-9 to TRBJ1-3, with unresolved D. The CDR3 has 14 residues. Germline V gene data show CDR1 as SEHNR and CDR2 as FQNEAQ (reference sequence). V lost 1 base, J lost 1 base, and 5 bases lay in between. The CDR3 region has the DNA TGTGCCAGCAGCTTAGAAGTATCTGGAAACACCATATATTTT. Translation gives CASSLEVSGNTIYF.

V and J are TRBV14 and TRBJ2-7; TRBD1 matches 8 bases. Germline CDR1 is SGHDN and CDR2 is FVKESK. This CDR3 comprises 15 residues. The V segment lost 4 bases and the J segment 6 bases; nucleotides outside the gene matches: 11. DNA of the CDR3: TGTGCCAGCAGCCCCCGGGACAGGCCGCAAGGCGAGCAGTACTTC. This sequence encodes CASSPRDRPQGEQYF.

The chain combines TRBV7-2 with TRBJ1-4; D is ambiguous. CDR1 and CDR2 from the germline V gene are SGHTA and FQGNSA. The germline V and J ends were trimmed by 0 bases and 3 bases, with 8 bases remaining between them. CDR3 length equals 15 residues. In DNA form, the CDR3 reads TGTGCCAGCAGCTTAGCATCGACACCTAATGAAAAACTGTTTTTT. The encoded protein is CASSLASTPNEKLFF.

By sample share, this clone is medium-sized. V gene TRBV11-2 combines with J gene TRBJ2-2; D gene ambiguous. V was pared by 5 bases and J by 7 bases, with 14 bases between. From germline, CDR1 is SGHAT and CDR2 FQNNGV. CDR3 size: 14 residues. This CDR3 reads CASSLHMGFGELFF. Here the CDR3 DNA reads TGTGCCAGCAGCCTCCACATGGGTTTCGGGGAGCTGTTTTTT. Looking up the rest from reference TRBV11-2 and TRBJ2-2 gives the full variable domain: EAGVAQSPRYKIIEKRQSVAFWCNPISGHATLYWYQQILGQGPKLLIQFQNNGVVDDSQLPKDRFSAERLKGVDSTLKIQPAKLEDSAVYLCASSLHMGFGELFFGEGSRLTVL.

This clone appeared a single time. V gene TRBV9 combines with J gene TRBJ2-2; no clear D. The ends were cut back, 4 bases at V and 6 bases at J, with 16 bases in the middle. The germline V gene encodes CDR1 SGDLS and CDR2 YYNGEE. The CDR3 length is 15 residues. CDR3 residues: CASSPPIRMAGELFF. CDR3 DNA: TGTGCCAGCAGCCCACCGATAAGAATGGCCGGGGAGCTGTTTTTT.

The rearrangement uses TRBV6-6 and TRBJ1-2, with 8 bases that match TRBD1. CDR1 MNHNY and CDR2 SVGAGI come from the germline V gene (reference sequence). The CDR3 has 13 amino acids. The V gene end was trimmed by 6 bases and the J gene end by 8 bases; junction bases not matched to a gene: 8. Here the CDR3 DNA reads TGTGCCAGCAGCCCAGCAGGGGGCGGAGGCTACACCTTC. Its protein is CASSPAGGGGYTF.

The V call is TRBV5-6, the J call TRBJ1-1, with no clear D. The germline V gene encodes CDR1 SGHDT and CDR2 YYEEEE. The CDR3 covers 13 residues. V lost 5 bases and J lost 4, with 12 bases in between. The CDR3 reads CASRLKGGTEAFF. CDR3 in DNA: TGTGCCAGCAGATTGAAGGGCGGCACTGAAGCTTTCTTT. The whole variable domain, filled in from reference TRBV5-6 and TRBJ1-1, reads DAGVTQSPTHLIKTRGQQVTLRCSPKSGHDTVSWYQQALGQGPQFIFQYYEEEERQRGNFPDRFSGHQFPNYSSELNVNALLLGDSALYLCASRLKGGTEAFFGQGTRLTVV.

The CDR3 DNA is TGCGCCAGCAGCCCGGACAGCATAAGTACTGAAGCTTTCTTT. Translated, it gives CASSPDSISTEAFF. The genes are TRBV4-3 and TRBJ1-1; D perhaps matches TRBD1 (6 bases). CDR1 and CDR2 (germline): LGHNA, YSLEER. V lost 4 bases and J 5 bases, leaving 14 bases between the germline ends. The length of the CDR3 is 14 residues.

This rearrangement joins TRBV7-9 to TRBJ1-1; D gene uncertain. The CDR3 is 13 residues long. The V and J ends lost 7 bases and 5 bases respectively, with 14 bases between them. The germline V gene has CDR1 SEHNR and CDR2 FQNEAQ (reference sequence). The CDR3 sequence: CASTRHFETEAFF. The DNA for the CDR3 is TGTGCCAGCACGAGGCACTTTGAGACTGAAGCTTTCTTT.

The V call is TRBV7-8, the J call TRBJ2-1, with 14 bases lining up with TRBD2. The germline V gene encodes CDR1 SGHVS and CDR2 FQNEAQ. This CDR3 has 18 amino acids. The junction had 13 bases not matched to a gene; V was cut back by 5 bases and J by 7 bases. The CDR3 spells CASSHLGTSGGGRNEQFF. The DNA of the CDR3 is TGTGCCAGCAGCCACCTCGGGACTAGCGGGGGTGGGAGGAATGAGCAGTTCTTC.

The chain uses TRBV19 and TRBJ1-1; TRBD1 matches at 8 bases. Germline V CDR1 and CDR2: LNHDA, SQIVND (reference sequence). The CDR3 loop spans 14 amino acids. The CDR3 loop is CAGQGPRTETEAFF. CDR3 nucleotides: TGTGCAGGACAGGGCCCCCGAACGGAGACTGAAGCTTTCTTT.

There are a few counts of this clone. This CDR3 is CASTKWGRGSPLHF. The CDR3 region has the DNA TGTGCCAGCACCAAATGGGGCAGAGGATCACCCCTCCACTTT. This sequence joins TRBV6-5 and TRBJ1-6, with D possibly TRBD1 on 5 matching bases. The CDR3 is made up of 14 amino acids. The V and J ends lost 7 bases and 10 bases respectively, with 17 bases between them. Germline loops: CDR1 MNHEY, CDR2 SVGAGI.

The chain employs TRBV7-9 and TRBJ1-6, with D perhaps TRBD1 (6 bases). Germline CDR1 SEHNR, CDR2 FQNEAQ (reference sequence). V lost 3 bases and J 9 bases, leaving 24 bases between the germline ends. The CDR3 length is 18 residues. The CDR3 DNA follows: TGTGCCAGCAGCTTTAGTGGACAGTCCAAGGGGGGCGGTTCACCCCTCCACTTT. It encodes CASSFSGQSKGGGSPLHF.

The V and J genes are TRBV5-1 and TRBJ1-3; D remains ambiguous. Between the trimmed V and J ends, which lost 7 bases and 4 bases, there was a span of 12 bases. This CDR3 spans 13 amino acids. Germline CDR1 SGHRS, CDR2 YFSETQ. The CDR3 region has the DNA TGCGCCAGCCAAGAGGGAGCGGGAAACACCATATATTTT. It specifies CASQEGAGNTIYF.

Written as DNA, the CDR3 is TGCGCCAGCAGCCGATTAATGAGTATGGGGGAAAAACTGTTTTTT. It codes for CASSRLMSMGEKLFF. The chain recombines TRBV4-3 with TRBJ1-4; D remains ambiguous. Germline loops: CDR1 LGHNA, CDR2 YSLEER. The V end was cut by 4 bases, the J end by 8 bases, with 17 bases between. This CDR3 is built from 15 residues.